Given below is one T cell receptor (beta chain) in context. V trimming: 2 bases; J trimming: 0 bases; junction bases outside the gene matches: 7. This CDR3 has 16 amino acids. The data stem from a study of cytomegalovirus exposure and HLA in healthy donors. Sequencing was performed with immunoSEQ multiplex PCR; in TCRdb, only in-frame clones are kept and a portion is missing. This sample yields about 140,000 clones, of which 70% to 90% are seen a single time; roughly 3% belongs to the top ten. The receptor was isolated from a man aged 18 to 30 in good health and CMV-seronegative. The chain combines TRBV23-1 with TRBJ2-7, with 7 bases fitting TRBD1. Being an ORF, TRBV23-1 has a function that is uncertain. The specimen sequenced was PBMCs. CDR3 sequence reads: CASSQPTGTVSYEQYF. CDR3 bases: TGCGCCAGCAGTCAACCTACCGGGACAGTCTCCTACGAGCAGTACTTC.